This T cell receptor (beta chain) is from a study of T-cell memory formation after mild COVID-19. Study context: In these data, TCR clusters were largely donor specific. Study-wide findings and caveats: Clones that contracted from day 15 to 85 had balanced CD4/CD8; later expanders were CD4+ biased. Cross-reactive memory seemingly joined, as some responding clones were found in pre-infection memory.

TCR alpha and TCR beta cDNA libraries with sample barcodes and UMIs came from 5'RACE using constant-segment primers. TCRdb called the 5' RACE reads again in MiXCR, with one record for every CDR3 protein. The table lists some 450,000 distinct CDR3 sequences, 15% to 20% of them singletons. This CDR3 has 16 amino acids. The V gene's germline CDR1 is SGHVS and CDR2 FNYEAQ. Trimming took 0 bases from V and 5 from J, leaving 16 bases between them. This clonotype was seen only a few times. Its antigen is unknown. This chain joins TRBV7-6 and TRBJ2-5; the D is unclear. Specimen: PBMCs or a T cell subset sorted from them (not recorded which). The receptor was derived from an adult woman who had mild COVID-19 (a few samples of this study predate the infection). Cell type and time point are not known. This chain's CDR3 is CASSLARSFPVETQYF. The CDR3 region has the DNA TGTGCCAGCAGCTTAGCGCGGTCTTTTCCGGTGGAGACCCAGTACTTC.